This entry is about one TCR beta chain. Antigen specificity is unknown. This sample was taken from a study of vaccination and CD4 T cells after COVID-19. CDR1 is SGHAT and CDR2 is FQNNGV in the germline V gene. With V trimmed by 4 bases and J by 5 bases, 5 bases remained unmatched. The CDR3 is 16 amino acids. Cultured CD4+ T cell DNA was sequenced using the Oncomine TCR Beta short-read assay. MiXCR, run by TCRdb on the PCR reads, gives a single entry per CDR3 protein. Of roughly 20,000 distinct CDR3 sequences listed, 47% are singletons. As to treatment: approximately 10-day PBMC culture with coronavirus spike peptide pools or control peptides (ViraFEST assay).

Sequencing was performed on cultured CD4+ T cells from blood. The receptor comes from a human donor with COVID-19. The chain combines TRBV11-2 with TRBJ2-1; 13 nucleotides agree with TRBD2. The CDR3 DNA is TGTGCCAGCAGCTCCCGACTAGCGGGGGGCAACAATGAGCAGTTCTTC. Translated, it gives CASSSRLAGGNNEQFF. Based on the CDR3 plus reference TRBV11-2 and TRBJ2-1, the full variable domain is EAGVAQSPRYKIIEKRQSVAFWCNPISGHATLYWYQQILGQGPKLLIQFQNNGVVDDSQLPKDRFSAERLKGVDSTLKIQPAKLEDSAVYLCASSSRLAGGNNEQFFGPGTRLTVL.